This is a list of T cell receptor beta chains from one sample in a study of early T cells in non-severe SARS-CoV-2 infection. TCRdb passed the 5' RACE reads through MiXCR, listing each CDR3 protein once. The sample holds roughly 69,000 distinct CDR3 sequences, roughly 10% seen once. Sequences were derived from whole blood, sampled at baseline. All receptors come from an adult who was a healthcare worker with PCR-confirmed SARS-CoV-2 infection or an uninfected control (not recorded which). Both conserved end residues are part of each CDR3. A D gene is named only where the DNA matches it firmly. A clone size is listed for some rows: how often the clone was seen (once, few, many), or a class if it is expanded.

clone_size	v_call	d_call	j_call	cdr3_aa	cdr3_nt
many	TRBV7-8	TRBD1	TRBJ1-2	CASSPKAGTGSSVYGYGYTF	TGTGCCAGCAGCCCAAAAGCCGGGACAGGGAGTTCCGTATACGGCTATGGCTACACCTTC
few	TRBV13	TRBD2	TRBJ2-1	CASSPRTSASNEQFF	TGTGCCAGCAGCCCGAGGACTAGCGCCTCCAATGAGCAGTTCTTC
few	TRBV20-1	NA	TRBJ1-4	CSAIDRFHEKLFF	TGCAGTGCTATTGACAGGTTCCATGAAAAACTGTTTTTT
NA	TRBV25-1	NA	TRBJ1-3	CASSAHLEGRGNTIYF	TGTGCCAGCAGTGCCCATCTGGAGGGGAGGGGAAACACCATATATTTT
few	TRBV5-1	TRBD1	TRBJ2-5	CASSLNRGWETQYF	TGCGCCAGCAGCTTGAACAGGGGCTGGGAGACCCAGTACTTC
NA	TRBV6-5	NA	TRBJ2-1	CASSYGSYYNEQFF	TGTGCCAGCAGTTACGGGAGCTACTACAATGAGCAGTTCTTC
few	TRBV2	NA	TRBJ2-5	CASSRAAGWETQYF	TGTGCCAGCAGTCGGGCCGCCGGGTGGGAGACCCAGTACTTC
few	TRBV5-6	TRBD1	TRBJ2-5	CASSPTLRQGRWETQYF	TGTGCCAGCAGCCCGACCCTTAGACAGGGGCGGTGGGAGACCCAGTACTTC
many	TRBV29-1	NA	TRBJ1-2	CSVEDLAAGGYTF	TGCAGCGTTGAAGATCTGGCAGCCGGTGGCTACACCTTC
NA	TRBV11-2	NA	TRBJ2-1	CASRGLNREQGGNEQFF	TGTGCCAGCAGGGGTCTTAACAGGGAGCAAGGCGGCAATGAGCAGTTCTTC
NA	TRBV6-6	NA	TRBJ2-6	CASTVRTVRSGANVLTF	TGTGCCAGCACCGTTAGGACAGTGCGCTCTGGGGCCAACGTCCTGACTTTC
many	TRBV7-8	TRBD2	TRBJ2-2	CASSSRLAGNTGELFF	TGTGCCAGCAGCTCGCGACTAGCGGGAAACACCGGGGAGCTGTTTTTT
many	TRBV20-1	TRBD1	TRBJ1-6	CSARDQGAYYSPLHF	TGCAGTGCTAGAGATCAGGGGGCATATTACTCACCCCTCCACTTT
few	TRBV7-2	NA	TRBJ2-1	CASSEPLRVEQFF	TGTGCCAGCAGTGAACCCCTGAGGGTCGAGCAGTTCTTC
many	TRBV6-1	NA	TRBJ1-2	CASIPAPPGENGYTF	TGTGCCAGCATCCCCGCCCCTCCAGGGGAGAATGGCTACACCTTC
NA	TRBV7-9	NA	TRBJ2-1	CASNEIASYNEQFF	TGTGCCAGCAACGAAATCGCTTCCTACAATGAGCAGTTCTTC
few	TRBV7-2	NA	TRBJ2-1	CASTSRFRGSAYNEQFF	TGTGCCAGCACCTCACGATTTAGGGGAAGCGCCTACAATGAGCAGTTCTTC
few	TRBV4-3	NA	TRBJ2-3	CASSQSFRLGRSTDTQYF	TGCGCCAGCAGCCAGAGTTTCCGGTTGGGCCGCAGCACAGATACGCAGTATTTT
NA	TRBV18	NA	TRBJ1-1	CASSPLGTTLNPFF	TGTGCCAGCTCACCATTAGGGACAACGTTAAATCCTTTCTTT
many	TRBV29-1	NA	TRBJ2-1	CSDLRVNNEQFF	TGCAGCGATTTAAGAGTTAACAATGAGCAGTTCTTC
NA	TRBV29-1	TRBD1	TRBJ2-7	CSVAAQGASMEQYF	TGCAGCGTTGCGGCCCAGGGGGCGTCTATGGAGCAGTACTTC
many	TRBV7-7	NA	TRBJ2-2	CASSLWETTGELFF	TGTGCTAGCAGCTTATGGGAGACCACCGGGGAGCTGTTTTTT
NA	TRBV7-9	NA	TRBJ2-2	CASSAGELFF	TGTGCCAGCAGCGCCGGGGAGCTGTTTTTT
NA	TRBV5-1	TRBD2	TRBJ2-2	CASSSGLAGAGELFF	TGCGCCAGCAGCTCAGGACTAGCGGGAGCCGGGGAGCTGTTTTTT
NA	TRBV12-3/TRBV12-4	NA	TRBJ1-1	CASSLGVDTEAFF	TGTGCCAGCAGTCTAGGGGTGGACACTGAAGCTTTCTTT
many	TRBV7-9	NA	TRBJ1-1	CASSLSTVSNTEAFF	TGTGCCAGCAGCTTAAGTACAGTCTCGAACACTGAAGCTTTCTTT
many	TRBV2	TRBD2	TRBJ2-7	CASTAGGYEQYF	TGTGCCAGCACAGCGGGAGGGTACGAGCAGTACTTC
NA	TRBV30	NA	TRBJ1-2	CAWSTSGATDGYTF	TGTGCCTGGAGCACTTCTGGGGCAACAGACGGCTACACCTTC
many	TRBV19	TRBD1	TRBJ1-2	CASSIPTGTNYGYTF	TGTGCCAGTAGTATACCGACAGGGACTAACTATGGCTACACCTTC
many	TRBV6-5	NA	TRBJ2-3	CASSKEDTQYF	TGTGCCAGCAGTAAGGAAGATACGCAGTATTTT
many	TRBV9	TRBD2	TRBJ2-7	CASSVGTSGNYEQYF	TGTGCCAGCAGCGTAGGCACTAGCGGAAACTACGAGCAGTACTTC
few	TRBV9	NA	TRBJ1-3	CASSEGRIIGNTIYF	TGTGCCAGCAGCGAAGGACGGATAATAGGAAACACCATATATTTT
NA	TRBV20-1	NA	TRBJ1-2	CSAPPQGNYYGYTF	TGCAGTGCTCCCCCGCAGGGCAACTACTATGGCTACACCTTC
few	TRBV7-2	TRBD2	TRBJ2-1	CASSPPGLAGGQEQFF	TGTGCCAGCAGCCCTCCGGGACTAGCGGGAGGGCAGGAGCAGTTCTTC
many	TRBV7-9	NA	TRBJ2-2	CASSLTGNTGELFF	TGTGCCAGCAGCTTGACAGGGAACACCGGGGAGCTGTTTTTT
NA	TRBV6-2/TRBV6-3	NA	TRBJ1-3	CASNYPGTGNTIYF	TGTGCCAGCAATTATCCAGGGACTGGAAACACCATATATTTT
many	TRBV6-6	TRBD1	TRBJ2-7	CASSYSQGTVYEQYF	TGTGCCAGCAGTTACTCGCAAGGGACAGTCTACGAGCAGTACTTC
many	TRBV27	NA	TRBJ2-7	CASSFSFSRAGQINAYEQYF	TGTGCCAGCAGTTTCAGCTTCTCGCGCGCGGGACAGATAAACGCCTACGAGCAGTACTTC
few	TRBV7-8	NA	TRBJ2-1	CASSRILSGQFF	TGTGCCAGCAGCCGTATCCTTTCAGGGCAGTTCTTC
many	TRBV5-6	TRBD1	TRBJ2-2	CASSFDRDRYTGELFF	TGTGCCAGCAGCTTCGACCGGGACAGGTACACCGGGGAGCTGTTTTTT
many	TRBV7-2	TRBD2	TRBJ2-1	CASSLIPSGRTYNEQFF	TGTGCCAGCAGCTTAATCCCTAGCGGGAGGACATACAATGAGCAGTTCTTC
many	TRBV10-3	NA	TRBJ1-4	CAISVRDREKLFF	TGTGCCATCAGTGTTAGGGACCGCGAAAAACTGTTTTTT
NA	TRBV7-2	TRBD2	TRBJ2-1	CASRLSGASSYNEQFF	TGTGCCAGCAGACTTAGCGGGGCCAGCTCCTACAATGAGCAGTTCTTC
many	TRBV20-1	NA	TRBJ2-7	CSARDNTYEQYF	TGCAGTGCTCGGGACAATACCTACGAGCAGTACTTC
NA	TRBV19	NA	TRBJ2-7	CASSIAPSTGQVRHEQYF	TGTGCCAGTAGTATAGCCCCAAGCACGGGACAAGTCCGCCACGAGCAGTACTTC
many	TRBV4-3	TRBD2	TRBJ2-7	CASSQVSGNTPYEQYF	TGCGCCAGCAGCCAAGTTAGCGGGAACACTCCCTACGAGCAGTACTTC
few	TRBV7-2	NA	TRBJ2-1	CASSLSLPPNEQFF	TGTGCCAGCAGCTTATCCCTACCCCCAAATGAGCAGTTCTTC
NA	TRBV18	NA	TRBJ2-4	CASSPGLAKNIQYF	TGTGCCAGCTCACCTGGACTAGCCAAAAACATTCAGTACTTC